The 24 T cell receptor beta chains presented below share a single source sample, sequenced in a study of cytomegalovirus exposure and HLA in healthy donors. PCR involved 60 Vbeta and 13 Jbeta primers. Assay: immunoSEQ multiplex PCR; the TCRdb copy retains only in-frame clones and omits some. The sample holds tens of thousands of clones, around 78% seen once. Sequencing was done on a sample of PBMCs. The receptors stem from a man between 35 and 55 years old in good health and CMV-seronegative.

J is TRBJ2-7 and V is TRBV4-1; D remains unclear. V lost 4 bases and J 3 bases, leaving 19 bases between the germline ends. Germline CDR1 is MGHRA and CDR2 is YSYEKL. CDR3 length: 16 amino acids. This CDR3 reads CASSLVFSVAVYEQYF. CDR3 coding DNA: TGCGCCAGCAGCCTAGTATTCAGTGTAGCCGTCTACGAGCAGTACTTC.

This clone was seen only a few times. The chain combines TRBV18 with TRBJ2-1; maybe TRBD2 (5 bases). In germline, CDR1 is KGHSH, CDR2 LQKENI. V lost 2 bases, J lost 8 bases, and 10 bases lay in between. This CDR3 spans 13 amino acids. The CDR3 spells CASSPRLAYEQFF. The CDR3, as DNA: TGTGCCAGCTCACCAAGGCTAGCCTATGAGCAGTTCTTC.

The chain recombines TRBV18 with TRBJ1-2, with unresolved D. This CDR3 comprises 14 residues. Looked up from germline, CDR1 is KGHSH and CDR2 is LQKENI. Trimming left V 6 bases short and J 8 bases short, with 19 bases between. The CDR3 nucleotides read TGTGCCAGCTCCCCCCTCGTTAGTACGATCGGCTACACCTTC. As protein: CASSPLVSTIGYTF.

V gene TRBV5-1 combines with J gene TRBJ2-7; 9 bases align to TRBD1. The CDR3 totals 15 residues. Per the germline V gene, CDR1 is SGHRS and CDR2 is YFSETQ. Trimming took 0 bases from V and 3 from J; bases not matched to a gene: 4. The CDR3 sequence is CASSLGRQGDYEQYF. The CDR3 region has the DNA TGCGCCAGCAGCTTGGGGCGACAGGGGGACTACGAGCAGTACTTC.

The V gene is TRBV10-3, the J gene TRBJ1-1; D gene uncertain. Per germline, CDR1 ENHRY and CDR2 SYGVKD. CDR3 length: 13 residues. V lost 6 bases to trimming and J lost 4 bases, with 12 bases between them. CDR3 loop: CAIRGRGTTEAFF. The CDR3 DNA is TGTGCCATCAGAGGACGGGGAACCACTGAAGCTTTCTTT.

This chain uses TRBV7-8 with TRBJ1-5; no firm D call. The CDR3 is 16 residues long. Per germline, CDR1 SGHVS and CDR2 FQNEAQ. Trimming left V 5 bases short and J 0 bases short, with 14 bases between. The CDR3 here is CASSTKPVYSNQPQHF. CDR3 DNA sequence: TGTGCCAGCAGCACCAAGCCCGTTTATAGCAATCAGCCCCAGCATTTT.

J is TRBJ2-5 and V is TRBV7-9; 7 bases agree with TRBD1. The J call is uncertain, as TRBJ2-7 better fits the DNA end. The CDR3 is 14 residues long. Germline values: CDR1 SEHNR, CDR2 FQNEAQ (reference sequence). The CDR3 protein is CASSLDRSSYEQYF. The CDR3, as DNA: TGTGCCAGCAGTTTGGACAGGAGCTCCTACGAGCAGTACTTC.

This clone occurred a few times. The V and J genes are TRBV10-3 and TRBJ1-5; 7 bases agree with TRBD1. The germline V gene has CDR1 ENHRY and CDR2 SYGVKD. V was clipped by 6 bases and J by 4 bases; unmatched bases: 12. The CDR3 runs to 16 residues. CDR3 DNA: TGTGCCATCAGAACAGGGGTCGGTAGTGGAAATCAGCCCCAGCATTTT. It yields the protein CAIRTGVGSGNQPQHF.

The rearrangement links TRBV7-2 to TRBJ2-5; 7 bases fit TRBD2. The ends lost 4 bases at V and 7 bases at J; junction bases unmatched: 6. The CDR3 spans 13 residues. The V gene's germline CDR1 is SGHTA and CDR2 FQGNSA. The CDR3 DNA sequence: TGTGCCAGCAGCTCCACAACGGGGGGGACCCAGTACTTC. This translates into CASSSTTGGTQYF.

CDR3 bases: TGCGCCAGCAGTGGATCCTATGCGGGGGGGAGCACAGATACGCAGTATTTT. This gives the protein CASSGSYAGGSTDTQYF. V gene TRBV10-1 combines with J gene TRBJ2-3; 9 bases are a match to TRBD2. This CDR3 contains 17 residues. The V gene's germline CDR1 is WNHNN and CDR2 SYGVQD (reference sequence). V lost 4 bases, J lost 0 bases, and 8 bases stayed unmatched.

The V and J genes are TRBV5-1 and TRBJ1-1; 9 nucleotides match TRBD1. Germline V gene sequence: CDR1 SGHRS, CDR2 YFSETQ. The CDR3 spans 14 residues. V lost 5 bases, J lost 4 bases, and 6 bases stayed unmatched. The CDR3 here is CASSPDRGITEAFF. CDR3 DNA sequence: TGCGCCAGCAGTCCCGACAGGGGGATCACTGAAGCTTTCTTT.

Points on this clone: The DNA is left out, because the CDR3 cannot be placed on it with certainty; the CDR3 is given as TCRdb lists it. The rearrangement links TRBV6-5 to TRBJ1-1; TRBD1, the D gene given by the table, was not confirmed from the DNA. Germline loops: CDR1 MNHEY, CDR2 SVGAGI. The CDR3 totals 14 residues, both ends included. The CDR3: CASSSSTGDTEAFF.

J is TRBJ2-1 and V is TRBV7-9; possibly TRBD1 for D (6 bases). Trimming removed 5 bases from V and 4 bases from J, with 18 bases in between. Per the germline V gene, CDR1 is SEHNR and CDR2 is FQNEAQ (reference sequence). This CDR3 has 16 amino acids. CDR3 region: CASSTRQVATYNEQFF. CDR3 nucleotides: TGTGCCAGCAGCACCCGACAGGTCGCGACTTACAATGAGCAGTTCTTC.

The rearrangement joins TRBV6-5 to TRBJ2-2; 9 positions agree with TRBD2. Trimming took 7 bases from V and 5 from J; bases not matched to a gene: 2. The CDR3 length is 13 residues. Per the germline V gene, CDR1 is MNHEY and CDR2 is SVGAGI. The CDR3 DNA sequence: TGTGCCAGCAAGCGGGGGGTGACCGGGGAGCTGTTTTTT. Amino acids: CASKRGVTGELFF.

V usage is TRBV7-6 and J usage is TRBJ1-1; D possibly corresponds to TRBD1 (6 bases). The CDR3 covers 14 residues. Germline lookup yields CDR1 SGHVS and CDR2 FNYEAQ. V lost 5 bases to trimming and J lost 5 bases, with 15 bases between them. The CDR3 DNA reads as TGTGCCAGCAGCCAAAGGACACAGGGAACTGAAGCTTTCTTT. It codes for CASSQRTQGTEAFF.

A few counts support this clone. This CDR3 reads CASSAQGGGQPQHF. CDR3 coding DNA: TGTGCCAGCAGCGCGCAGGGGGGTGGGCAGCCCCAGCATTTT. V is TRBV7-2 and J is TRBJ1-5; 7 bases match TRBD1. The length of the CDR3 is 14 residues. CDR1 and CDR2 (germline): SGHTA, FQGNSA. V shed 5 bases and J 7 bases; nucleotides not matched to a gene: 8.

This clone was observed once. This sequence joins TRBV5-1 and TRBJ1-4; 8 nucleotides line up with TRBD1. V was pared by 0 bases and J by 3 bases, with 4 bases of the junction left unmatched. Germline loops: CDR1 SGHRS, CDR2 YFSETQ. The CDR3 runs 16 residues. CDR3: CASSLVPGQANEKLFF. The CDR3 bases are TGCGCCAGCAGCTTGGTGCCGGGACAGGCTAATGAAAAACTGTTTTTT. The full variable domain, with the rest looked up from reference TRBV5-1 and TRBJ1-4, is KAGVTQTPRYLIKTRGQQVTLSCSPISGHRSVSWYQQTPGQGLQFLFEYFSETQRNKGNFPGRFSGRQFSNSRSEMNVSTLELGDSALYLCASSLVPGQANEKLFFGSGTQLSVL.

V is TRBV5-1 and J is TRBJ2-1, with 7 bases identical to TRBD2. CDR3 size: 15 residues. Germline CDR1 reads SGHRS; CDR2 reads YFSETQ. V shed 4 bases and J 5 bases; nucleotides not matched to a gene: 9. Here the CDR3 DNA reads TGCGCCAGCAGCCCGTTCCGGGACTATCACAATGAGCAGTTCTTC. Translation: CASSPFRDYHNEQFF. The complete variable domain, with remaining parts taken from reference TRBV5-1 and TRBJ2-1, reads KAGVTQTPRYLIKTRGQQVTLSCSPISGHRSVSWYQQTPGQGLQFLFEYFSETQRNKGNFPGRFSGRQFSNSRSEMNVSTLELGDSALYLCASSPFRDYHNEQFFGPGTRLTVL.

This clone was picked up one time. The chain recombines TRBV12-2 with TRBJ2-3; the D call in the table, TRBD2, was not verified against the DNA. TRBV12-2 counts as a pseudogene. The CDR3 covers 17 residues. In nucleotides, the CDR3 is TGTGCAAGTCGCTTAGCTAGACTAGCGGGGGAAAAAGGTACGCAGTATTTT. Protein: CASRLARLAGEKGTQYF.

This rearrangement joins TRBV5-1 to TRBJ1-2; no reliable D call. V lost 2 bases and J lost 0, with 8 bases in between. Germline V lookup: CDR1 SGHRS, CDR2 YFSETQ. The CDR3 contains 14 residues. The CDR3 sequence is CASSFSLANYGYTF. For the CDR3, the DNA is TGCGCCAGCAGCTTCTCCCTAGCTAACTATGGCTACACCTTC.

The chain has TRBV21-1 and TRBJ2-5; TRBD2 was called by the table and not checked on the DNA. TRBV21-1 is noted as a pseudogene. CDR3 length: 19 amino acids. CDR3 nucleotides: TGTGCCAGCGGGGGGACTAGCGGGAGGGCCCAATCATTCAAAGAGACCCAGTACTTC. Translated: CASGGTSGRAQSFKETQYF.

The chain carries TRBV7-9 and TRBJ1-1; D possibly corresponds to TRBD1 (5 bases). This CDR3 is built from 15 residues. Germline V CDR1 and CDR2: SEHNR, FQNEAQ (reference sequence). V was pared by 1 base and J by 0 bases, with 9 bases between. The CDR3 nucleotides read TGTGCCAGCAGCTTAGGGGGGGGGATGAACACTGAAGCTTTCTTT. Its translation: CASSLGGGMNTEAFF.

This rearrangement joins TRBV7-6 to TRBJ2-6, with a tentative D call TRBD2 (5 bases). This CDR3 contains 16 residues. Trimming cost V 1 base and J 0 bases, with 7 bases left between them. Per the germline V gene, CDR1 is SGHVS and CDR2 is FNYEAQ. CDR3 in DNA: TGTGCCAGCAGCTTAGGGGGAGCCTCTGGGGCCAACGTCCTGACTTTC. It is translated as CASSLGGASGANVLTF.

The chain is built from TRBV6-5 and TRBJ1-3, with D unclear. Trimming removed 8 bases from V and 3 bases from J, with 14 bases in between. Germline CDR1 reads MNHEY; CDR2 reads SVGAGI. The length of the CDR3 is 14 residues. CDR3 nucleotide sequence: TGTGCCAGCGTACAGCTCCTGGGTGGAAACACCATATATTTT. This translates into CASVQLLGGNTIYF.